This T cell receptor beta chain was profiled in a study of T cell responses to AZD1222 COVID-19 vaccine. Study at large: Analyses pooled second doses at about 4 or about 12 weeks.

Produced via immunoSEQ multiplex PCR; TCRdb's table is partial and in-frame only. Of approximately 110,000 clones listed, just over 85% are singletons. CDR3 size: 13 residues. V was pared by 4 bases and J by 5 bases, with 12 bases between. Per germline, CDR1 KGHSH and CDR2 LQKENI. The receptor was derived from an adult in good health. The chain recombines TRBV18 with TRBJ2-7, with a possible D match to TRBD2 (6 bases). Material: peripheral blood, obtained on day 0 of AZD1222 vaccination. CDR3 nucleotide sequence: TGTGCCAGCTCACTTAGGAGGGCGGACGAGCAGTACTTC. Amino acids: CASSLRRADEQYF.